This T cell receptor beta chain came from a study of CD8+CD57+ T cells in acquired aplastic anemia. On the study more broadly: An average of around 3.5 ug of DNA was obtained from sorted CD4+ and CD8+ cells.

Genomic DNA served as template for TCR beta VDJ and CDR3 profiling. TCRdb reanalysed the reads using MiXCR and keeps one entry per CDR3 protein. The table has 400,000 to 450,000 distinct CDR3 sequences, roughly 64% seen once. The table lists this clonotype with a few counts. Input material: sorted CD4+, CD8+, or CD8+CD57+ T cells (not recorded which) from PBMCs. This receptor was taken from a human donor in good health, serving as a control.

The CDR3 DNA reads TGTGCCACCAGCCACTGGGTGTTCTACAATGAGCAGTTCTTC. Its translation: CATSHWVFYNEQFF. This chain joins TRBV15 and TRBJ2-1; D not certain. V shed 5 bases and J shed 3 bases, with 11 bases lying between them. Germline CDR1 LNHNV, CDR2 YYDKDF (reference sequence). The length of the CDR3 is 14 residues.